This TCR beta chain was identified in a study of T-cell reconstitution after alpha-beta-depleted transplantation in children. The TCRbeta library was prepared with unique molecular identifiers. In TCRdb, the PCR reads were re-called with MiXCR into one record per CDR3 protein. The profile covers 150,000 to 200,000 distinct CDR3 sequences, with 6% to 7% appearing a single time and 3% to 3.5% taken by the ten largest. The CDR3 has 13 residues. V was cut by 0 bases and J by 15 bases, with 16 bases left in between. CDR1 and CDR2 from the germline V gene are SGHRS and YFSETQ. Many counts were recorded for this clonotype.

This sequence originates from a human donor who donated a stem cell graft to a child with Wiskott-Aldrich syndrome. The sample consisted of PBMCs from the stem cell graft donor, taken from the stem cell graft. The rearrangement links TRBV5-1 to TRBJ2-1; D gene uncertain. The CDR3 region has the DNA TGCGCCAGCAGCTTGGATTCCGCCACAGTCGGGTTCTTC. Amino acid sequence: CASSLDSATVGFF.